This T cell receptor (beta chain) was recorded in a study of blood T cell repertoires in COVID-19. About the research overall: The samples span acute and convalescent COVID-19 from the United States, Italy and Spain.

Cohort assignment relied on participant-reported clinical history. This clone was counted between two and nine times. Original handling: The authors estimated nucleated cell counts from reference gene primer amplification. Measured with immunoSEQ multiplex PCR; TCRdb has only the in-frame clones, and not every one. V, J and clone size derive from that table, while D and trimming were established from the DNA sequence. The sample includes some 270,000 clones, approximately 85% of them seen just once. The CDR3 consists of 13 residues. V shed 5 bases and J 5 bases; nucleotides not matched to a gene: 5. From germline, CDR1 is MNHEY and CDR2 SVGAGI.

The source is a woman in her 30s who had recovered from COVID-19. The J gene is TRBJ1-1, the V gene TRBV6-5; 7 bases align to TRBD1. Specimen: PBMCs or T cells enriched from blood (not recorded which). The CDR3, as DNA: TGTGCCAGCAGTCGGACAGGTCGGACTGAAGCTTTCTTT. This codes for CASSRTGRTEAFF.